This T cell receptor (beta chain) was found in a study of blood T cell repertoires in COVID-19 (dated by TCRdb to about 2020). General notes on the study: The collaborator samples originated in the United States, Italy and Spain and spanned the acute and convalescent phases of COVID-19. Where available, HLA class I and class II types were taken from metadata supplied by the sample provider and were not determined by assay-based typing. A de-identified subject ID, COVID-19 status, age in years and sex were almost always included in the sample metadata. The repertoires were made available in a free public database intended to serve as a resource for research on the immune response to SARS-CoV-2. Samples came from the ongoing ImmuneRACE study (first 160 participants) plus 1,254 subjects from 6 global collaborators. The dataset comprised deeply sampled blood TCRbeta repertoires from subjects exposed to, actively infected with, or recovered from COVID-19. The prospective study material was composed of cDNA or gDNA derived from T cells, B-cell-depleted T cells, or PBMCs.

V is clipped by 1 base and J by 5 bases, and the sequence between their germline boundaries is 14 bases long. The CDR3 runs 15 residues from the cysteine to the phenylalanine. The entry retains the CDR3 DNA only, 45 bases that are in frame from base 1. Based on the germline V gene, the CDR1 and CDR2 sequences are KGHSH and LQKENI. The immunoSEQ Assay, a bias-controlled multiplex PCR, was used to amplify TCRbeta CDR3 regions from genomic DNA. Turning to the authors' computational methods: The number of nucleated cells in each sample was estimated by amplification of reference gene primers within the assay. To quantify the absolute abundance of each unique TCRbeta CDR3 rearrangement, sequence reads were collapsed and filtered. For each sample, productive Simpson clonality was calculated as the square root of Simpson's diversity index across productive rearrangements. The immuneACCESS repertoire file appears here via TCRdb, limited to in-frame rearrangements. These files lack a portion of the clones; in checked studies, under half of the deficit traces to unresolved V genes, and the cause of the others is not known. The DNA gave D and trimming, while V, J and clone size come from that table. The sample profile shows some 150,000 clones; just under 85% of them were found once. Clones ranked in the top ten supply around 32% of the sample.

The research as a whole found: The quantity of clinical and demographic metadata differed by source and by participant and was supplied without curation.

In the case of this clone: The clone's antigen remains unknown. No base qualities exist here, and no much larger clone lies one base off it.

Whole blood was collected in K2EDTA tubes by collaborating institutions according to the institutions' own protocols. For TCRbeta analysis, collaborators shipped samples as frozen whole blood, isolated PBMCs, or DNA extracted from either of those sample types. Specimen: peripheral blood. The rearrangement joined TRBV18 to TRBJ1-1; the D gene lacks a confident call. The sequence was collected from a woman between 55 and 75 years old with acute or convalescent COVID-19. The bases read TGTGCCAGCTCACCACACCAGAACCCCGGGACTGAAGCTTTCTTT. This yields the protein CASSPHQNPGTEAFF.